This entry is about one TCR beta chain. Produced via immunoSEQ multiplex PCR; TCRdb's table is partial and in-frame only. The sample has about 380,000 clones; 90% are singletons. Germline assignment: CDR1 GTSNPN and CDR2 SVGIG (reference sequence). Trimming at V came to 5 bases and at J to 1 base, leaving 0 bases not matched to a gene. This CDR3 spans 12 amino acids. These data belong to a study of blood T cell repertoires in COVID-19. For the study at large: Italy, Spain and the United States were the sources of the convalescent and acute COVID-19 samples.

Source material: peripheral blood. The chain employs TRBV30 and TRBJ1-1; 8 nucleotides match TRBD1. The receptor comes from a man aged 18 to 29 with active or convalescent COVID-19. CDR3 residues: CAWDRGNTEAFF. The CDR3 DNA sequence: TGTGCCTGGGACAGGGGGAACACTGAAGCTTTCTTT.